These T cell receptor beta chains were read from a single sample in a study of blood T cell repertoires in COVID-19. TCRdb keeps only in-frame clones here, not all; method: immunoSEQ multiplex PCR. The table includes 210,000 or so clones, about 90% detected once. The specimen sequenced was PBMCs or T cells enriched from blood (not recorded which). These receptors all stem from a man aged 25-40 years who had recovered from COVID-19. The CDR3 runs from the conserved cysteine through the conserved F or W.

TRBV24-1 CATSDLPAGADTQYF
TRBV9 CASSVAGGSPLHF
TRBV7-2 CASRGWASVKDEQYF
TRBV30 CAWRTAPEAFF
TRBV27 CASSLIHSGGLSDTQYF
TRBV2 CASSDRYEQYF
TRBV7-2 CASSPGTLRGNEQFF
TRBV7-9 CASSLESRDTGELFF
TRBV7-6 CASSLGRSGSGKNTEAFF
TRBV5-4 CASSFRVSKRYQETQYF
TRBV6-1 CASSDRTGYRNTEAFF
TRBV27 CASSLRTGDYGYTF
TRBV6-5 CASRPRTGRPYEQYF
TRBV5-1 CASSLGTGVGNTIYF
TRBV28 CASSGVVASQETQYF
TRBV12-3/TRBV12-4 CASRGQLNTEAFF
TRBV7-9 CASSLDGDAPQHF
TRBV7-4 CAPPHAYGGGSNQPQHF
TRBV5-4 CASSWDRGNYGYTF
TRBV3-1/TRBV3-2 CASSRATGPQETQYF
TRBV15 CATSRGSGGYGYTF
TRBV6-2/TRBV6-3 CASSYGAPLAGTDTQYF
TRBV7-2 CASSPGGAGAQTQYF
TRBV5-8 CASSSTYGQYNSPLHF
TRBV5-1 CASSQQGYSNQPQHF
TRBV19 CASSIDLSTARYEQYF
TRBV27 CASSFGREAFF
TRBV19 CASSIDRDYTEAFF
TRBV5-6 CASSQGWTRFNEQFF
TRBV11-2 CASSSSSDTQYF
TRBV4-3 CASSPGQGATGELFF
TRBV10-3 CAISPSNQPQHF
TRBV27 CASSFSLRRGELFF
TRBV5-4 CASSFRLAGGHDTQYF
TRBV6-6 CASRLRDSYEQYF
TRBV6-5 CASRNRVTEAFF